This entry lists 3 T cell receptor beta chains sequenced from one sample in a study of beta chain features in type 1 diabetes. Whole-study results and caveats: For Type 1 diabetes patients, all four CD4+ subsets carried TCRB CDR3s that were moderately but significantly shorter.

Antigen specificity for these receptors is unknown. Of the isolated RNA, all was reverse transcribed, and so the sequenced material was expressed TCRB transcripts. Measured with immunoSEQ multiplex PCR; TCRdb has only the in-frame clones, and not every one. The sample shows approximately 120,000 clones, 17% of them seen only once. The sample taken for sequencing was central memory CD4+ T cells from blood. The source of these receptors is a man aged 18 to 29 with type 1 diabetes.

This clone has more than one count but fewer than ten. J is TRBJ2-1 and V is TRBV15; the D gene is possibly TRBD2 (6 bases). The length of the CDR3 is 13 residues. V lost 0 bases, J lost 10 bases, and 10 bases lay in between. Germline loops: CDR1 LNHNV, CDR2 YYDKDF (reference sequence). In DNA form, the CDR3 reads TGTGCCACCAGCAGAGATGAGGCGGGAGAGCAGTTCTTC. Its protein product is CATSRDEAGEQFF.

The rearrangement uses TRBV7-9 and TRBJ1-4; D is ambiguous. V was cut by 5 bases and J by 8 bases, with 12 bases left in between. Per the germline V gene, CDR1 is SEHNR and CDR2 is FQNEAQ (reference sequence). The CDR3 is 13 amino acids. CDR3 bases: TGTGCCAGCAGCCCACCGGGGTCCGAAAAACTGTTTTTT. This codes for CASSPPGSEKLFF.

J is TRBJ2-2 and V is TRBV7-2; D is ambiguous. Trimming removed 5 bases at V and 5 bases at J, with 6 bases between. Germline loops: CDR1 SGHTA, CDR2 FQGNSA. The CDR3 has 12 residues. CDR3 DNA: TGTGCCAGCAGCATTCAAACCGGGGAGCTGTTTTTT. Translating gives CASSIQTGELFF.